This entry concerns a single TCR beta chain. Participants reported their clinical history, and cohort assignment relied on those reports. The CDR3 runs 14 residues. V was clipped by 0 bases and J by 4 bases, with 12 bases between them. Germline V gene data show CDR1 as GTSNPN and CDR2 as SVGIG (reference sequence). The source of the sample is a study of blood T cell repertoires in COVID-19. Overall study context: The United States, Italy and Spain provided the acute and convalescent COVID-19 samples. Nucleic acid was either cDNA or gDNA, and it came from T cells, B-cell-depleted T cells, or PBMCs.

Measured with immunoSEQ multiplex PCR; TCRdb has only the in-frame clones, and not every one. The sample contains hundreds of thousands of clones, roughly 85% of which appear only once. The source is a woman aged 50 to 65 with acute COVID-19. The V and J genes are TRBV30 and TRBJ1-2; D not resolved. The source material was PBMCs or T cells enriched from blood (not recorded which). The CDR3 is CAWSVLSGGYGYTF. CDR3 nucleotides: TGTGCCTGGAGTGTCTTGAGTGGAGGCTATGGCTACACCTTC.